This TCR beta chain came from a study of T cells in Graves' hyperthyroidism and ophthalmopathy. Study-wide results and limits: By a 13 V-J model, ophthalmopathy was set apart from stable hyperthyroidism. Most thyroid-expanded clonotypes above 0.001 were also found in blood.

Patients were excluded for uncontrolled infection, other autoimmune disease, pregnancy or lactation. Clinical symptoms, serum thyroxine, TRAb, thyroid ultrasound and orbital computed tomography informed diagnoses. The CDR3 is 17 residues long. The germline CDR1 and CDR2 sequences are SGHTA and FQGTGA. Between the trimmed V and J ends, which lost 0 bases and 0 bases, there was a span of 14 bases. On this clonotype itself: Its antigen remains unknown.

Using RNA transcripts as the source, TCR beta CDR3 regions were amplified. RT-PCR in the first round (using the HTBI primer set) targeted the TCR CDR3. TCRdb redid the calling of the multiplex PCR reads with MiXCR, one entry per CDR3 protein. This sample yields more than 550,000 distinct CDR3 sequences, of which 45% are seen a single time; roughly 6.5% belongs to the top ten. Sequencing input: peripheral blood or thyroid tissue (not recorded which). The receptor's source is an adult man with Graves' disease, either hyperthyroidism or ophthalmopathy (not recorded which). This rearrangement joins TRBV7-3 to TRBJ1-2; D unclear. In nucleotides, the CDR3 is TGTGCCAGCAGCTTAACTAGACTCCGGACCTCTAACTATGGCTACACCTTC. It yields the protein CASSLTRLRTSNYGYTF.